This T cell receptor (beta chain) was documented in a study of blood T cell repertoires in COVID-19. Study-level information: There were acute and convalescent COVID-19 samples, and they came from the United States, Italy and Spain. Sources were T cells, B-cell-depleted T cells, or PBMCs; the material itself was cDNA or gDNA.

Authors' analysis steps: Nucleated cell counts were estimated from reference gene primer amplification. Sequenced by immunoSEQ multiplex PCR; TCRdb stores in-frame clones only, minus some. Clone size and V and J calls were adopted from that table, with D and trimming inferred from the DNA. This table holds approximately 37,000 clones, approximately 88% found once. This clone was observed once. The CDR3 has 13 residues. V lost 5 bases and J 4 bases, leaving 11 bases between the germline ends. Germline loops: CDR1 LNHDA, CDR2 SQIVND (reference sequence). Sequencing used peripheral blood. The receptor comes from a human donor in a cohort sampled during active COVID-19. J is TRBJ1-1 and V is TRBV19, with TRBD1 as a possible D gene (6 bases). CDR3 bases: TGTGCCAGTAGTTTCAGGGGTGGCACTGAAGCTTTCTTT. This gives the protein CASSFRGGTEAFF. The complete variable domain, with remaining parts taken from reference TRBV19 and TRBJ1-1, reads DGGITQSPKYLFRKEGQNVTLSCEQNLNHDAMYWYRQDPGQGLRLIYYSQIVNDFQKGDIAEGYSVSREKKESFPLTVTSAQKNPTAFYLCASSFRGGTEAFFGQGTRLTVV.